The present TCR beta chain was sequenced within a study of molecular identifiers for immune sequencing clone quantification. The sorting of naive CD8 T cells used the CD8+CD4-CCR7+CD45RA+ phenotype. Regarding the study as a whole: Jurkat TCR RNA spiked in from one cell could reportedly be detected among approximately 980,000 naive cells.

The sample holds many counts of this clonotype. Its antigen is currently unknown. Methods described previously were used for bulk TCR libraries, and listed TCR primers were applied. A single record per CDR3 protein comes from TCRdb applying MiXCR to the PCR reads. The sample holds 460,000 or so distinct CDR3 sequences, about a fifth seen once. The sample taken for sequencing was naive CD8+ T cells from blood, with Jurkat cell RNA spiked in. Subset: FACS-sorted CD8+CD4-CCR7+CD45RA+ naive T cells. The sequence derives from a human donor in good health. Some libraries in this study had Jurkat cell RNA spiked in.

The CDR3 here is CASSQSEFRVFSGANVLTF. CDR3 nucleotides: TGCGCCAGCAGTCAATCGGAATTTAGGGTATTCTCTGGGGCCAACGTCCTGACTTTC. The gene calls are TRBV23-1 and TRBJ2-6; D is uncertain. TRBV23-1 has ORF status, its function being uncertain. This CDR3 is 19 amino acids long. Deletions cut 0 bases from V and 0 bases from J, with 15 bases between.